This T cell receptor beta chain is drawn from a study of T cells in Graves' hyperthyroidism and ophthalmopathy. Overall study context: Peripheral blood was collected at initial diagnosis, before any treatment. Study findings and constraints: In the blood, most expanded thyroid clonotypes above 0.001 appeared as well.

V trimming: 2 bases; J trimming: 0 bases; junction bases outside the gene matches: 5. CDR1 is SGHDT and CDR2 is YYEEEE in the germline V gene. This CDR3 contains 16 residues. This clonotype was detected only a few times. Its antigen is not known. Amplification of TCR beta CDR3 regions was performed using RNA transcripts as template. The TCR CDR3 was amplified in a first-round RT-PCR using the HTBI primer set. In TCRdb, the multiplex PCR reads were re-called with MiXCR into one record per CDR3 protein. Here the sample spans more than 350,000 distinct CDR3 sequences, more than 12% being singletons. PBMCs stemmed from 10 ml fresh peripheral blood.

Source material: blood. The chain employs TRBV5-6 and TRBJ1-3; 7 bases line up with TRBD1. This TCR came from a woman in her twenties or thirties with Graves' ophthalmopathy. The CDR3 region has the DNA TGTGCCAGCAGCTTATATGGGACAGCCTCTGGAAACACCATATATTTT. It specifies CASSLYGTASGNTIYF.